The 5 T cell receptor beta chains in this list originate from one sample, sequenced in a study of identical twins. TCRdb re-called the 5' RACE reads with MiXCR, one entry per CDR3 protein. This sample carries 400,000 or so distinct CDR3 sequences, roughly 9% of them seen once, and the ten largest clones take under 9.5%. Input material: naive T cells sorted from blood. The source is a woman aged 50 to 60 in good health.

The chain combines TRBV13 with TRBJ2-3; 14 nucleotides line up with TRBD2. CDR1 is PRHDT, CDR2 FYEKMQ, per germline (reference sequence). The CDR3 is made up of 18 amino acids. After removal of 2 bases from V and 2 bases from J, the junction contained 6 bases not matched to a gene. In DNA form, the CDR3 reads TGTGCCAGCAGCTTACCGACTAGCGGGAGGGCTATCACAGATACGCAGTATTTT. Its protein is CASSLPTSGRAITDTQYF.

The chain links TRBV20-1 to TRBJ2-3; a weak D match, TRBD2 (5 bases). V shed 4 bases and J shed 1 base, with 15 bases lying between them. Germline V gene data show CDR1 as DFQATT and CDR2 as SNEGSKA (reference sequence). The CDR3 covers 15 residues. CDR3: CSAMGFAGGTDTQYF. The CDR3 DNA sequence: TGCAGTGCTATGGGCTTCGCGGGCGGCACAGATACGCAGTATTTT.

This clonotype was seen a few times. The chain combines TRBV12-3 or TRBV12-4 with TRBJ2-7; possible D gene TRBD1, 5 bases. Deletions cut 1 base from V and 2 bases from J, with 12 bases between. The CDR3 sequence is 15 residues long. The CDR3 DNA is TGTGCCAGCAGTTTAGTGGCAGGGTTCGCCTACGAGCAGTACTTC. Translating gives CASSLVAGFAYEQYF.

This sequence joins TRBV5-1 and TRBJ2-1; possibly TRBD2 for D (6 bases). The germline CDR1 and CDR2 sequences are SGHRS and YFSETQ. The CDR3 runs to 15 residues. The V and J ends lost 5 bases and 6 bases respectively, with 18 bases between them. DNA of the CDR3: TGCGCCAGCAGTCTGGTAGCGGAAGGGCGCAATGAGCAGTTCTTC. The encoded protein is CASSLVAEGRNEQFF.

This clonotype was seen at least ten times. The CDR3 protein is CASSDLGGGNEQYF. The DNA for the CDR3 is TGTGCCAGCAGCGACCTAGGGGGGGGGAACGAGCAGTACTTC. This rearrangement joins TRBV12-3 or TRBV12-4 to TRBJ2-7; D is possibly TRBD2 (7 bases). The CDR3 sequence is 14 residues long. Trimming left V 6 bases short and J 5 bases short, with 17 bases between.